The clone carrying this T cell receptor (beta chain) occurred once. Antigen specificity is unknown. Only in-frame clones appear in the TCRdb table, and some are missing; sequencing was by immunoSEQ multiplex PCR. The table has over 200,000 clones, 80% to 90% seen once. The CDR3 has 16 residues. V lost 8 bases to trimming and J lost 7 bases; unmatched junction nucleotides: 14. Germline V lookup: CDR1 LNHDA, CDR2 SQIVND (reference sequence). The data were taken from a study of cytomegalovirus exposure and HLA in healthy donors. Study information: Later, an analysis reported that the 130 or so validation repertoires had used the same platform as the roughly 720 first-cohort repertoires. Points from the study as a whole: Reportedly, cytomegalovirus status was diagnosed with high sensitivity and specificity. Rarity marked most TCR sequences, yet some public TCRs occurred in many donors. Confirmation in vitro established that a few CMV-associated chains were specific for CMV antigens.

The V call is TRBV19, the J call TRBJ2-2, with 9 bases matching TRBD2. This clonotype originated in a woman younger than 30 in good health and CMV-seropositive. Sequenced: PBMCs. The CDR3 DNA follows: TGTGCCAGTGCCGATACTAGCGGGCGTCGGGTCGGGGAGCTGTTTTTT. Translating it yields CASADTSGRRVGELFF.